Listed below are T cell receptor beta chains from one sample, sequenced in a study of T cells after yellow fever vaccination. Each CDR3 protein gets one entry after TCRdb re-called the 5' RACE reads with MiXCR. The data show around 610,000 distinct CDR3 sequences, around an eighth seen once. Specimen: PBMCs, collected on the day of the yellow fever booster vaccination. The receptors come from a man aged 25 to 40 who received the YFV17D yellow fever vaccine. Each CDR3 is given with its conserved first and last residue. A D gene is named only where the DNA matches it firmly. Expanded clones are given a class, and other clones once, few, many or no size at all.

D,V,size,J,length,CDR3,DNA
TRBD1,TRBV6-2/TRBV6-3,-,TRBJ2-7,15,CASSARDSHSYEQYF,TGTGCCAGCAGTGCCCGGGACAGTCACTCCTACGAGCAGTACTTC
TRBD1,TRBV5-1,many,TRBJ2-7,14,CASSPGQGAYEQYF,TGTGCCAGCAGTCCGGGACAGGGGGCCTACGAGCAGTACTTC
-,TRBV5-1,many,TRBJ2-7,15,CASTPGWGSSYEQYF,TGCGCCAGCACGCCTGGTTGGGGGAGCTCCTACGAGCAGTACTTC
TRBD1,TRBV6-2/TRBV6-3,few,TRBJ2-2,17,CASSYPPDRDDTGELFF,TGTGCCAGCAGTTACCCCCCGGACAGGGATGACACCGGGGAGCTGTTTTTT
TRBD1,TRBV5-1,-,TRBJ1-1,18,CASSLAIRQGREGTEAFF,TGCGCCAGCAGCTTGGCTATAAGACAGGGGAGGGAGGGAACTGAAGCTTTCTTT
-,TRBV19,-,TRBJ2-2,13,CASSIEGTGELFF,TGTGCCAGTAGTATAGAGGGGACCGGGGAGCTGTTTTTT
-,TRBV5-1,-,TRBJ2-7,15,CASSSDGQSPGEQYF,TGCGCCAGCAGCTCCGATGGACAGTCGCCAGGCGAGCAGTACTTC
-,TRBV7-8,many,TRBJ2-7,17,CASSPTRGRLLGYEQYF,TGTGCCAGCAGCCCTACCCGGGGCCGCCTATTAGGCTACGAGCAGTACTTC
TRBD1,TRBV11-2,few,TRBJ2-3,15,CASSFRGRGTDTQYF,TGTGCCAGCAGCTTCCGGGGCAGGGGGACAGATACGCAGTATTTT
TRBD2,TRBV11-2,-,TRBJ2-7,17,CASSPSRTSGSSYEQYF,TGTGCCAGCAGCCCCTCAAGGACTAGCGGGAGTAGCTACGAGCAGTACTTC
-,TRBV15,-,TRBJ2-5,16,CATSRDTGRGQETQYF,TGTGCCACCAGCAGAGATACGGGACGAGGCCAAGAGACCCAGTACTTC
-,TRBV12-5,many,TRBJ2-1,10,CASGLEVVFF,TGTGCTAGTGGTTTGGAGGTTGTGTTCTTC
-,TRBV6-2/TRBV6-3,-,TRBJ2-7,11,CASGVTREQYF,TGTGCCAGCGGAGTGACCCGCGAGCAGTACTTC
TRBD1,TRBV6-1,few,TRBJ1-2,14,CASIPGQGAYGYTF,TGTGCCAGCATCCCCGGACAGGGAGCATATGGCTACACCTTC
-,TRBV15,-,TRBJ1-6,15,CATSRVPRDNSPLHF,TGTGCCACCAGCAGAGTGCCGCGTGATAATTCACCCCTCCACTTT
-,TRBV5-6,few,TRBJ2-7,15,CASSPTGRASYEQYF,TGTGCCAGCAGCCCTACGGGCAGGGCCTCCTACGAGCAGTACTTC
-,TRBV7-6,once,TRBJ2-3,18,CASSAGTGGTTSTDTQYF,TGTGCCAGCAGCGCAGGGACAGGTGGGACTACTAGCACAGATACGCAGTATTTT
-,TRBV9,-,TRBJ2-7,13,CASSVDTPYEQYF,TGTGCCAGCAGCGTAGACACTCCCTACGAGCAGTACTTC
-,TRBV20-1,-,TRBJ2-7,14,CSASPESLLYEQYF,TGCAGTGCTAGTCCGGAGTCACTTCTTTACGAGCAGTACTTC
-,TRBV27,few,TRBJ2-7,14,CASSPLRDYYEQYF,TGTGCCAGCAGTCCTTTACGGGATTACTACGAGCAGTACTTC
-,TRBV6-5,-,TRBJ2-5,18,CASSYSSSYATGRKTQYF,TGTGCCAGCAGTTACTCGAGTTCCTACGCGACGGGCCGGAAGACCCAGTACTTC
-,TRBV28,-,TRBJ1-5,15,CASSWLGLRNQPQHF,TGTGCCAGCAGCTGGCTCGGGCTTCGCAATCAGCCCCAGCATTTT
-,TRBV7-2,-,TRBJ2-5,13,CASTSPPAETQYF,TGTGCCAGCACCTCTCCGCCGGCGGAGACCCAGTACTTC
-,TRBV4-3,-,TRBJ2-4,15,CASSQDKGVKNIQYF,TGCGCCAGCAGCCAAGACAAGGGGGTCAAAAACATTCAGTACTTC
TRBD2,TRBV4-1,few,TRBJ2-1,18,CASSQLSGTSGSLNEQFF,TGCGCCAGCAGCCAACTCTCCGGGACTAGCGGGAGCCTGAATGAGCAGTTCTTC
TRBD1,TRBV5-5,-,TRBJ2-1,14,CASSYGQGTNEQFF,TGTGCCAGCAGCTACGGACAGGGGACGAATGAGCAGTTCTTC
-,TRBV2,-,TRBJ2-3,13,CASSDNREDTQYF,TGTGCCAGCAGTGACAACAGGGAAGATACGCAGTATTTT
-,TRBV6-1,-,TRBJ1-2,14,CASSRERWNYGYTF,TGTGCCAGCAGCAGGGAAAGGTGGAACTATGGCTACACCTTC
TRBD2,TRBV7-2,-,TRBJ2-7,15,CASSLVVLAGGEQYF,TGTGCCAGCAGCTTGGTGGTCCTAGCGGGTGGCGAGCAGTACTTC
-,TRBV20-1,few,TRBJ1-5,12,CSAGEYNQPQHF,TGCAGTGCTGGGGAGTACAATCAGCCCCAGCATTTT
TRBD1,TRBV4-3,-,TRBJ1-5,16,CASSQSYRGSNQPQHF,TGCGCCAGCAGCCAATCTTACAGGGGAAGCAATCAGCCCCAGCATTTT
-,TRBV29-1,few,TRBJ2-2,11,CSVENTGELFF,TGCAGCGTAGAGAACACCGGGGAGCTGTTTTTT
-,TRBV4-3,few,TRBJ1-3,16,CASSQGGQISGNTIYF,TGCGCCAGCAGCCAAGGTGGACAGATCTCTGGAAACACCATATATTTT
-,TRBV20-1,-,TRBJ2-1,12,CSAGGGRNEQFF,TGCAGTGCTGGCGGGGGCCGGAATGAGCAGTTCTTC
-,TRBV6-5,-,TRBJ1-2,12,CASSYPGRGYTF,TGTGCCAGCAGTTACCCCGGGCGGGGCTACACCTTC
-,TRBV7-8,-,TRBJ1-2,13,CASSLAPGRGYTF,TGTGCCAGCAGCTTAGCGCCAGGGAGAGGCTACACCTTC
TRBD1,TRBV20-1,-,TRBJ2-6,15,CSALDRGAGANVLTF,TGCAGTGCGCTTGACAGGGGGGCTGGGGCCAACGTCCTGACTTTC
TRBD2,TRBV29-1,few,TRBJ2-2,15,CSVDFGGRAAGELFF,TGCAGCGTTGACTTTGGCGGGAGGGCCGCCGGGGAGCTGTTTTTT
TRBD2,TRBV5-1,few,TRBJ2-4,15,CASSFGLAGQNIQYF,TGCGCCAGCAGCTTCGGACTAGCGGGGCAAAACATTCAGTACTTC
-,TRBV20-1,few,TRBJ2-5,12,CSAGGRQETQYF,TGCAGTGCTGGGGGTAGGCAAGAGACCCAGTACTTC
TRBD1,TRBV5-1,-,TRBJ1-3,13,CASSSGQLNTIYF,TGCGCCAGCAGCTCGGGACAGCTGAACACCATATATTTT
TRBD1,TRBV14,few,TRBJ2-7,14,CASSHPGQNYEQYF,TGTGCCAGCAGCCACCCGGGACAGAACTACGAGCAGTACTTC
-,TRBV7-9,few,TRBJ2-1,16,CASSLARKSSYNEQFF,TGTGCCAGCAGCTTAGCTAGGAAAAGCTCCTACAATGAGCAGTTCTTC
TRBD2,TRBV20-1,few,TRBJ2-7,14,CSALAPGTSYEQYF,TGCAGTGCCCTAGCCCCCGGGACTAGCTACGAGCAGTACTTC